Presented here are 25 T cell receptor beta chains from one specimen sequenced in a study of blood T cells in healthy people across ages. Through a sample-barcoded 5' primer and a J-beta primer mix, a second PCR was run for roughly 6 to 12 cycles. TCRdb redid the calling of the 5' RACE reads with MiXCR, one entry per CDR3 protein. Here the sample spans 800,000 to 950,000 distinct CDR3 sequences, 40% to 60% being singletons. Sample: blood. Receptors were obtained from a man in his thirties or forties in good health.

The CDR3 DNA is TGTGCCAGCAGTCGACAGGACTCTGGGGCCAACGTCCTGACTTTC. Its protein product is CASSRQDSGANVLTF. This chain links TRBV2 with TRBJ2-6, with TRBD1 as a possible D gene (6 bases). Germline assignment: CDR1 SNHLY and CDR2 FYNNEI. The CDR3 is 15 amino acids. The germline V and J ends were trimmed by 5 bases and 0 bases, with 8 bases remaining between them.

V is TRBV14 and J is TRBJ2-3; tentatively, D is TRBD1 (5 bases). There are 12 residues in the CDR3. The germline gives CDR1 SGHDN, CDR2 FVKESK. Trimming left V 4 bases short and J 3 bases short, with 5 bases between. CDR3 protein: CASSRQTDTQYF. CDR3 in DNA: TGTGCCAGCAGCCGACAGACAGATACGCAGTATTTT.

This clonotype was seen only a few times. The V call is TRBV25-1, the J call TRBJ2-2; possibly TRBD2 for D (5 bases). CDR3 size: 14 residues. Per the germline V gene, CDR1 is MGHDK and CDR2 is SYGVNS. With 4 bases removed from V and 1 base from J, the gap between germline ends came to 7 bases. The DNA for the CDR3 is TGTGCCAGCAGTGTTGCGGGGAACACCGGGGAGCTGTTTTTT. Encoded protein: CASSVAGNTGELFF.

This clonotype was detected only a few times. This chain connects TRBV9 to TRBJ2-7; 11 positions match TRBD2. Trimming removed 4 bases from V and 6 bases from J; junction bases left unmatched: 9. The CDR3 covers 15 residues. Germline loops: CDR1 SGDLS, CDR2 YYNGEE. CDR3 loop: CASSRASGGYGEQYF. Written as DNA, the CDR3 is TGTGCCAGCAGCAGAGCTAGCGGGGGGTACGGCGAGCAGTACTTC.

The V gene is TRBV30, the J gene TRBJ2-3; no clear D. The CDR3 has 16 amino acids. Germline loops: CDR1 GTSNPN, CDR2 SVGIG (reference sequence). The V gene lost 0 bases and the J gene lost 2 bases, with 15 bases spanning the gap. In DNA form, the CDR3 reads TGTGCCTGGAGTGTATCGACCGGGTCTTTCACAGATACGCAGTATTTT. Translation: CAWSVSTGSFTDTQYF.

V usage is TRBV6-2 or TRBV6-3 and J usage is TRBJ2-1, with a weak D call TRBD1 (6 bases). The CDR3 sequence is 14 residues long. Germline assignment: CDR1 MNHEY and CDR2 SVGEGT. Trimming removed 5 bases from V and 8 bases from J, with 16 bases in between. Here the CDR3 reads CASSDPGDTYEQFF. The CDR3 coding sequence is TGTGCCAGCAGTGACCCCGGGGACACGTATGAGCAGTTCTTC.

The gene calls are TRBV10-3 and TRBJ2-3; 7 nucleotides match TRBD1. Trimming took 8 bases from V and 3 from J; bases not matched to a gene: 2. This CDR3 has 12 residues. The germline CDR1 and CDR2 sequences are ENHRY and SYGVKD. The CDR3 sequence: CAIGTATDTQYF. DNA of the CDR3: TGTGCCATCGGGACAGCTACAGATACGCAGTATTTT.

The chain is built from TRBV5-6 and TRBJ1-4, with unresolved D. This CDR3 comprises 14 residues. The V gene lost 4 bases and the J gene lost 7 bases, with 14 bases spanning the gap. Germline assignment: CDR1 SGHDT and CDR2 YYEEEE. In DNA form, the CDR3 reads TGTGCCAGCAGCGACATCTTAGGCGGTGAAAAACTGTTTTTT. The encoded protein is CASSDILGGEKLFF.

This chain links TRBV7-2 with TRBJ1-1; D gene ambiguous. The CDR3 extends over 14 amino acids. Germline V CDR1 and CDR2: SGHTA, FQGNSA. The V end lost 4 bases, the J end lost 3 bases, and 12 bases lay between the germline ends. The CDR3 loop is CASSSTLEYTEAFF. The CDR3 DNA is TGTGCCAGCAGCTCCACCCTAGAGTACACTGAAGCTTTCTTT. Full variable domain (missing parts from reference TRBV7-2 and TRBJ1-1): GAGVSQSPSNKVTEKGKDVELRCDPISGHTALYWYRQSLGQGLEFLIYFQGNSAPDKSGLPSDRFSAERTGGSVSTLTIQRTQQEDSAVYLCASSSTLEYTEAFFGQGTRLTVV.

CDR3 sequence reads: CASSPWEDPANGYTF. Written as DNA, the CDR3 is TGTGCCAGCAGCCCCTGGGAGGACCCTGCGAACGGCTACACCTTC. The J gene is TRBJ1-2, the V gene TRBV3-1, with unresolved D. CDR3 length: 15 residues. Germline V gene data show CDR1 as LGHDT and CDR2 as YNNKEL (reference sequence). Trimming removed 4 bases at V and 8 bases at J, with 20 bases between.

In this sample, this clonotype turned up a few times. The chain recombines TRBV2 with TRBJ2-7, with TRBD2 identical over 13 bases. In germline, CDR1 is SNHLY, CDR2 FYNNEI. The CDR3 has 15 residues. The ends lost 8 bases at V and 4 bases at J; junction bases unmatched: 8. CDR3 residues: CASLHGTSGMYEQYF. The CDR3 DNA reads TGTGCCAGCCTTCATGGGACTAGCGGGATGTACGAGCAGTACTTC.

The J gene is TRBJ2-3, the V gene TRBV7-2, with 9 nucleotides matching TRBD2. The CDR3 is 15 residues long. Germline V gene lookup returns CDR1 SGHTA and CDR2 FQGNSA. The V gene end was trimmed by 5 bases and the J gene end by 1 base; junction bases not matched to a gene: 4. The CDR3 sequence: CASSPASGGTDTQYF. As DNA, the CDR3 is TGTGCCAGCAGCCCTGCTAGCGGGGGCACAGATACGCAGTATTTT.

The CDR3 here is CASSDALTVREQYF. DNA of the CDR3: TGTGCCAGCAGTGACGCCCTGACAGTAAGGGAGCAGTACTTC. V and J are TRBV2 and TRBJ2-7; TRBD1 is a possible D gene (5 bases). Trimming removed 3 bases at V and 7 bases at J, with 16 bases between. The CDR3 runs 14 residues. Germline V gene data show CDR1 as SNHLY and CDR2 as FYNNEI.

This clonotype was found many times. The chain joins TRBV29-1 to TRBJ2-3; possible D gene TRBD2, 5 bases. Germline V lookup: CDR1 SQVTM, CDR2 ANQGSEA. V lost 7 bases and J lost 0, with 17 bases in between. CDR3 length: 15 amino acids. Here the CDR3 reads CSGRIGVSSTDTQYF. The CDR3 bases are TGCAGCGGGAGAATCGGGGTGAGTAGCACAGATACGCAGTATTTT.

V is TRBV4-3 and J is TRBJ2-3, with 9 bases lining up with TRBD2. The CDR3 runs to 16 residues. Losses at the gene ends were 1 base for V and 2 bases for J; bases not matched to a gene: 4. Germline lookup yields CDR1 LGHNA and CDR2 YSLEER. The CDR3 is CASSQGTSDLTDTQYF. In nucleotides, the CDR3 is TGCGCCAGCAGCCAAGGGACTAGCGACCTCACAGATACGCAGTATTTT.

This CDR3 reads CASSEALTVAKNIQYF. CDR3 DNA: TGTGCCAGCAGTGAAGCGCTTACGGTAGCCAAAAACATTCAGTACTTC. The V and J genes are TRBV6-1 and TRBJ2-4; D remains ambiguous. V was shortened by 0 bases and J by 0 bases, with 9 bases between the two germline ends. Germline-derived CDR1 and CDR2 are MNHNS and SASEGT. CDR3 length equals 16 residues.

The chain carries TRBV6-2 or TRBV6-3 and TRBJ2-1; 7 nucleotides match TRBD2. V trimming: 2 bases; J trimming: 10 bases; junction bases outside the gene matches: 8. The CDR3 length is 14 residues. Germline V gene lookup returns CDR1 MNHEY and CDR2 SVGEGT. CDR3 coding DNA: TGTGCCAGCAGTTACGAGCGGGGCTCCTACGAGCAGTTCTTC. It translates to CASSYERGSYEQFF.

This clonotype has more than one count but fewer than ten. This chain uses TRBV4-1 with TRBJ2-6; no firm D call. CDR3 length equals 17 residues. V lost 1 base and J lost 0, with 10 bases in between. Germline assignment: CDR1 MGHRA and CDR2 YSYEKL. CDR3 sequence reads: CASSQGGSNSGANVLTF. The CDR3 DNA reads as TGCGCCAGCAGCCAAGGAGGTTCGAACTCTGGGGCCAACGTCCTGACTTTC.

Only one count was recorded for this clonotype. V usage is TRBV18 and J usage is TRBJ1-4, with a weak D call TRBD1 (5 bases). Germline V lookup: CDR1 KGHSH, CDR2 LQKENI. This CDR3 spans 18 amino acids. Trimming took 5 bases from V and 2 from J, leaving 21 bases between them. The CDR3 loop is CASSARQPNRGTNEKLFF. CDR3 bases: TGTGCCAGCTCAGCCAGACAGCCAAATCGTGGGACTAATGAAAAACTGTTTTTT.

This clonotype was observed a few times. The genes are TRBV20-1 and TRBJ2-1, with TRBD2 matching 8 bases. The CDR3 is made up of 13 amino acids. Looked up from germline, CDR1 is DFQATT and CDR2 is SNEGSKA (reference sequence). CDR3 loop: CILTSANYNEQFF. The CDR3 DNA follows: TGCATCTTGACTAGCGCCAACTACAATGAGCAGTTCTTC.

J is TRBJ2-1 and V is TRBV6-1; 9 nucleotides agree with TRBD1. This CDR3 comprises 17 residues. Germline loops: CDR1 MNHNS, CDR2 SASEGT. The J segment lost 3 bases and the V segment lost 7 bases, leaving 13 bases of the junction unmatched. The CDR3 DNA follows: TGTGCCAGCACCCACTCATCGACAGGGGGGTTCTACAATGAGCAGTTCTTC. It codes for CASTHSSTGGFYNEQFF.

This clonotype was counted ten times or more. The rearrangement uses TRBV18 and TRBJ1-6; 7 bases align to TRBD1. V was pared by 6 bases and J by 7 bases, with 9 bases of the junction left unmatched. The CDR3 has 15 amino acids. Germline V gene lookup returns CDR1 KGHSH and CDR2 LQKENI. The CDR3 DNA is TGTGCCAGCTCCTTACAGGGGACTGGGAATTCACCCCTCCACTTT. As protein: CASSLQGTGNSPLHF.

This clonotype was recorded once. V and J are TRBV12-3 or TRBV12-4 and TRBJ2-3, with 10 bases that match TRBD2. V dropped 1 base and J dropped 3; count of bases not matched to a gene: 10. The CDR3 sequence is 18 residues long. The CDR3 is CASSLGISGGAATDTQYF. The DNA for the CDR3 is TGTGCCAGCAGTTTAGGTATCAGCGGGGGGGCAGCAACAGATACGCAGTATTTT.

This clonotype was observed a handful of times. The CDR3 loop reads CASPRGGFNEQFF. CDR3 nucleotide sequence: TGTGCCAGCCCTCGGGGGGGTTTCAATGAGCAGTTCTTC. This chain uses TRBV9 with TRBJ2-1; 8 bases fit TRBD2. V shed 7 bases and J 6 bases; nucleotides not matched to a gene: 6. The CDR3 totals 13 residues. Per germline, CDR1 SGDLS and CDR2 YYNGEE.

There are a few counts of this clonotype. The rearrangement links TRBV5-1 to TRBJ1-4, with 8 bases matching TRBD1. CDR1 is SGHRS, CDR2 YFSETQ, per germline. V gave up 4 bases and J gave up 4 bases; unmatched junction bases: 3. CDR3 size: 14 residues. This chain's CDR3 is CASSTGQGNEKLFF. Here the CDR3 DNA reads TGCGCCAGCAGCACCGGACAGGGTAATGAAAAACTGTTTTTT.